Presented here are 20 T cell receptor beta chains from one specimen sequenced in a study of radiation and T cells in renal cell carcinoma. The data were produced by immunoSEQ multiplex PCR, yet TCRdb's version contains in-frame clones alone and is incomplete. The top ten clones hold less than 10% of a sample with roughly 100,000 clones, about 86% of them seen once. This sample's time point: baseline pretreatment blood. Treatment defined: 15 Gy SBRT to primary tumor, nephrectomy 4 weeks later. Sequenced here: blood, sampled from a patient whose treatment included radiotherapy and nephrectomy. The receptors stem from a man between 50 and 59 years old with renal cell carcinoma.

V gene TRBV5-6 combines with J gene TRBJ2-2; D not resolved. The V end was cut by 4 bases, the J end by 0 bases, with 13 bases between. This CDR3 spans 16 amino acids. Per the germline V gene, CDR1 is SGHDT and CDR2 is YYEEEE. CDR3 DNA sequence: TGTGCCAGCAGCCCCATGTCTCCGGCGAACACCGGGGAGCTGTTTTTT. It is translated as CASSPMSPANTGELFF.

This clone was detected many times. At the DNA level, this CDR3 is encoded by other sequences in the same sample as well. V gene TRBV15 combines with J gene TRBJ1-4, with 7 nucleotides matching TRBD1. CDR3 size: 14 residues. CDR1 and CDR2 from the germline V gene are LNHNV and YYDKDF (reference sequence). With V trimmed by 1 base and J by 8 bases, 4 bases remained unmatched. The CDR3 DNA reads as TGTGCCACCAGCAGAGGACAGGGCAACGAAAAACTGTTTTTT. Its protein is CATSRGQGNEKLFF. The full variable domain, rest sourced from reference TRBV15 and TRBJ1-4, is DAMVIQNPRYQVTQFGKPVTLSCSQTLNHNVMYWYQQKSSQAPKLLFHYYDKDFNNEADTPDNFQSRRPNTSFCFLDIRSPGLGDTAMYLCATSRGQGNEKLFFGSGTQLSVL.

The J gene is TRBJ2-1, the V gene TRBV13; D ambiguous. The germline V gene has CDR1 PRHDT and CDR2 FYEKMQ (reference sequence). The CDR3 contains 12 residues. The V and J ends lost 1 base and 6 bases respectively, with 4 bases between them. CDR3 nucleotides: TGTGCCAGCAGCTTAGCATTCAATGAGCAGTTCTTC. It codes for CASSLAFNEQFF. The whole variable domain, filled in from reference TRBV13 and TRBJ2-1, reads AAGVIQSPRHLIKEKRETATLKCYPIPRHDTVYWYQQGPGQDPQFLISFYEKMQSDKGSIPDRFSAQQFSDYHSELNMSSLELGDSALYFCASSLAFNEQFFGPGTRLTVL.

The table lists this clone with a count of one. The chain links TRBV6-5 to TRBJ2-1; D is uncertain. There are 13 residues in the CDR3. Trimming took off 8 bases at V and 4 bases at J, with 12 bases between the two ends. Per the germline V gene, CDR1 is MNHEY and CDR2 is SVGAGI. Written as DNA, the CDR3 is TGTGCCAGCCGCGACTCAAATTACAATGAGCAGTTCTTC. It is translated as CASRDSNYNEQFF.

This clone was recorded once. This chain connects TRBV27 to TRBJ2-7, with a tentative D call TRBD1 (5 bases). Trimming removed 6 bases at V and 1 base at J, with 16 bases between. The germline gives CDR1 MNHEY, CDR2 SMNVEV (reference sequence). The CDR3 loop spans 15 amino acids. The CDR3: CASSPNLRVSYEQYF. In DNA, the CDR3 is TGTGCCAGCAGCCCAAATCTCAGGGTATCCTACGAGCAGTACTTC.

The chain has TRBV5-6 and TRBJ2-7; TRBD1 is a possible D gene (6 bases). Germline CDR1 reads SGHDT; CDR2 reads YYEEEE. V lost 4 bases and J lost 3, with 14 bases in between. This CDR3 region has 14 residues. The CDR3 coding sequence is TGTGCCAGCAGCCCCCTTAGGACAGTCTACGAGCAGTACTTC. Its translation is CASSPLRTVYEQYF.

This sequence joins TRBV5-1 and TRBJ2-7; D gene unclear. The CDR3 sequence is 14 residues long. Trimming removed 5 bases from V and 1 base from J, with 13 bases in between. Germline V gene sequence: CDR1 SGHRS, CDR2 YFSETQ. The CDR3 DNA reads TGCGCCAGCAGGGGTGACGGCGGATCCTACGAGCAGTACTTC. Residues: CASRGDGGSYEQYF. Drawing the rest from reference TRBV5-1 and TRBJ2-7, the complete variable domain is KAGVTQTPRYLIKTRGQQVTLSCSPISGHRSVSWYQQTPGQGLQFLFEYFSETQRNKGNFPGRFSGRQFSNSRSEMNVSTLELGDSALYLCASRGDGGSYEQYFGPGTRLTVT.

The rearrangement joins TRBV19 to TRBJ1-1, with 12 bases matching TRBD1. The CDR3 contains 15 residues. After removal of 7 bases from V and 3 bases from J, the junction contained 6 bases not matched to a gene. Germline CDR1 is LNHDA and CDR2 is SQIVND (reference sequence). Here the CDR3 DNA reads TGTGCCAGTATATGGGACAGGGGGCGCGACACTGAAGCTTTCTTT. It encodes CASIWDRGRDTEAFF.

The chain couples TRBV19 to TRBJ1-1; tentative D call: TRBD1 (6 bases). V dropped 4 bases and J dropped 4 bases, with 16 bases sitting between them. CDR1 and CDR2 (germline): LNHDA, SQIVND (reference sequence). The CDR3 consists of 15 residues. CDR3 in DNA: TGTGCCAGTAGTAAAGTAGACCGAGGGGGCACTGAAGCTTTCTTT. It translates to CASSKVDRGGTEAFF.

CDR3 residues: CASSIGGYQETQYF. The CDR3 DNA is TGTGCCAGCAGTATAGGGGGGTACCAAGAGACCCAGTACTTC. The chain couples TRBV6-5 to TRBJ2-5; D might be TRBD1 or TRBD2, each matching 6 bases. V was trimmed by 5 bases and J by 0 bases, leaving 10 bases between them. CDR1 and CDR2 (germline): MNHEY, SVGAGI. The CDR3 runs to 14 residues.

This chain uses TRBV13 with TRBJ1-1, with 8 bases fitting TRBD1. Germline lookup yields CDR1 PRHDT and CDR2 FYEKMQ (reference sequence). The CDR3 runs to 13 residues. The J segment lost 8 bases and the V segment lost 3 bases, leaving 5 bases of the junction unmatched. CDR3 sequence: CASSFRTGTEAFF. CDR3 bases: TGTGCCAGCAGCTTCCGGACAGGGACAGAAGCTTTCTTT.

The CDR3 coding sequence is TGTGCCAGCAGTGAAGTGAGGGAGGGCTTATATGGCTACACCTTC. Protein sequence: CASSEVREGLYGYTF. The chain links TRBV6-1 to TRBJ1-2; no clear D gene. The germline V gene has CDR1 MNHNS and CDR2 SASEGT. Trimming pared 1 base from V and 5 bases from J, leaving 14 bases between. The CDR3 spans 15 residues.

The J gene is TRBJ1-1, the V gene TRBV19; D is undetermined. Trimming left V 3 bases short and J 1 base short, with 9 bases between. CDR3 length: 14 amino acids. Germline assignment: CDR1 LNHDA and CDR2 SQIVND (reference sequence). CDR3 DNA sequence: TGTGCCAGTAGTATGTGGGAAGGGAACACTGAAGCTTTCTTT. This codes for CASSMWEGNTEAFF.

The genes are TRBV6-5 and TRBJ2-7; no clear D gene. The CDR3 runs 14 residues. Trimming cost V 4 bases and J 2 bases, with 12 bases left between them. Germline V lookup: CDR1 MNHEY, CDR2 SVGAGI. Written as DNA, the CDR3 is TGTGCCAGCAGTTCCAGTCAGCTCACCTACGAGCAGTACTTC. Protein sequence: CASSSSQLTYEQYF.

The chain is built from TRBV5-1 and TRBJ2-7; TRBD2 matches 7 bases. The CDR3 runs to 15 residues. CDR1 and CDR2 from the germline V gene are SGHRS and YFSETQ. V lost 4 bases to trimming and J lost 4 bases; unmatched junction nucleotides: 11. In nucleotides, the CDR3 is TGCGCCAGCAGCCTTAGCAGCGGGACCTTTTACGAGCAGTACTTC. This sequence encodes CASSLSSGTFYEQYF.

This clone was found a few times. The CDR3 reads CASSGDTEAFF. The CDR3 region has the DNA TGTGCCAGCAGTGGCGACACTGAAGCTTTCTTT. This sequence joins TRBV2 and TRBJ1-1; D remains unclear. Germline-derived CDR1 and CDR2 are SNHLY and FYNNEI. The CDR3 contains 11 residues. Trimming took off 4 bases at V and 3 bases at J, with 3 bases between the two ends.

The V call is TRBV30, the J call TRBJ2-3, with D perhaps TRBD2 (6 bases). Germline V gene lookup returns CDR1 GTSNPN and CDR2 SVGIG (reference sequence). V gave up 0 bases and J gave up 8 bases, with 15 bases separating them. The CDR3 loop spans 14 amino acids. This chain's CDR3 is CAWSVQRYSGTQYF. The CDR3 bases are TGTGCCTGGAGTGTACAGAGGTATAGCGGTACGCAGTATTTT.

Here the CDR3 DNA reads TGTGCCAGCAGTCGACGGACAGGGGGCCGTCAGCCCCAGCATTTT. Its protein product is CASSRRTGGRQPQHF. V is TRBV28 and J is TRBJ1-5; 11 bases match TRBD1. Trimming removed 5 bases from V and 6 bases from J; junction bases left unmatched: 6. Germline V gene lookup returns CDR1 MDHEN and CDR2 SYDVKM. The CDR3 length is 15 residues.

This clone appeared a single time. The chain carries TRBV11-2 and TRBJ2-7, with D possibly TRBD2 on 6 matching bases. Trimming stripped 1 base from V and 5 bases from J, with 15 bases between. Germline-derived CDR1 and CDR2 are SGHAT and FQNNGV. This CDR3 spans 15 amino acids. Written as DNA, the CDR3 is TGTGCCAGCAGCTTAGTTGGCGGGATTTTACACGAGCAGTACTTC. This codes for CASSLVGGILHEQYF.

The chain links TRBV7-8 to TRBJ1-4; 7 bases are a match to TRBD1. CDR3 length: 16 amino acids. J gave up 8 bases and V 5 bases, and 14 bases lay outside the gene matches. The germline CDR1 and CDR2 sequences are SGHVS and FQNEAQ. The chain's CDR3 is CASSPRAGDSKEKLFF. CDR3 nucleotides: TGTGCCAGCAGCCCTCGGGCAGGGGACAGCAAAGAAAAACTGTTTTTT.